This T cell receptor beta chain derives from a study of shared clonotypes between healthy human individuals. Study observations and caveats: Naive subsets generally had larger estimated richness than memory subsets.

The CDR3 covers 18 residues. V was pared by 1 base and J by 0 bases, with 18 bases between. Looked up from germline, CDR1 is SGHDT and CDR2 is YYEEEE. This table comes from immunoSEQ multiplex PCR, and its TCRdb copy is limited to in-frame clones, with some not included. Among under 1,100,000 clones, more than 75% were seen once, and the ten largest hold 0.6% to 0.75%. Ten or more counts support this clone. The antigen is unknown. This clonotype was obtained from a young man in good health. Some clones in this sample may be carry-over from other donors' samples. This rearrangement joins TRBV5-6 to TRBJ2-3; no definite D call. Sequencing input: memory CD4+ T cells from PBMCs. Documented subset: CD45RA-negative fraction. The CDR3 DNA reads TGTGCCAGCAGCTTGATCTTTAGCCTAACCTCTAGCACAGATACGCAGTATTTT. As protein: CASSLIFSLTSSTDTQYF.